This T cell receptor beta chain was sequenced during a study of blood T cell repertoires in COVID-19. As for the study in general: The cDNA or gDNA used as material had been derived from T cells, B-cell-depleted T cells, or PBMCs.

The CDR3 sequence is 16 residues long. CDR1 and CDR2 (germline): SGHVS, FNYEAQ. V was pared by 1 base and J by 7 bases, with 7 bases of the junction left unmatched. This clone was observed a handful of times. Per the original methods: It was from reference gene primer amplification that nucleated cell counts were estimated. TCRdb keeps only in-frame clones here, not all; method: immunoSEQ multiplex PCR. The V and J calls and clone size come from that table; D and trimming were worked out from the DNA. This table holds more than 100,000 clones, 60% to 85% found once. The source material was peripheral blood. This receptor was identified in a man between 65 and 80 years old with acute or convalescent COVID-19. This chain links TRBV7-6 with TRBJ2-3; 11 bases fit TRBD2. CDR3 sequence: CASSLVVAGGPHTQYF. As DNA, the CDR3 is TGTGCCAGCAGCTTAGTAGTAGCGGGGGGGCCGCATACGCAGTATTTT. Using reference TRBV7-6 and TRBJ2-3 for the parts outside the CDR3, the full variable domain is GAGVSQSPRYKVTKRGQDVALRCDPISGHVSLYWYRQALGQGPEFLTYFNYEAQQDKSGLPNDRFSAERPEGSISTLTIQRTEQRDSAMYRCASSLVVAGGPHTQYFGPGTRLTVL.